The T cell receptor (beta chain) described here comes from a study of long-term antiretroviral therapy in people with HIV. Every HIV-positive participant received treatment in the United States. Germline V gene sequence: CDR1 WSHSY, CDR2 SAAADI. V was clipped by 0 bases and J by 0 bases, with 3 bases between them. CDR3 size: 15 residues. Comment on this clone: Antigen unknown. Other DNA sequences within the sample encode an identical CDR3.

Survey-level resolution applied to immunoSEQ assay v3.0. Profiling relied on immunoSEQ multiplex PCR, and the TCRdb table lists in-frame clones only, not all of them. This sample has over 30,000 clones; less than 98% occur once, and the top ten carry under 3.5%. The study, taken as a whole, reports: ART adherence was not documented, and neither viral resistance nor therapy changes had any data.

The specimen was unsorted PBMCs, collected 6.9 years after starting antiretroviral therapy. V is TRBV10-2 and J is TRBJ1-6; D is ambiguous. This sequence was found in a young man with HIV. DNA of the CDR3: TGCGCCAGCAGTGAGTCGAGCTCCTATAATTCACCCCTCCACTTT. Translation gives CASSESSSYNSPLHF.